The 9 T cell receptor beta chains below were found in one sample sequenced in a study of T cells after yellow fever vaccination. TCRdb reanalysed the 5' RACE reads using MiXCR and keeps one entry per CDR3 protein. The data contain about 340,000 distinct CDR3 sequences, under 15% of them seen just once; the ten biggest clones take up 2.5% to 4%. The sample was CD4+ T cells sorted from PBMCs, taken 15 days after the yellow fever booster vaccination. These receptors originate from a man between 18 and 29 years old who received the YFV17D yellow fever vaccine.

This clonotype was observed a few times. This sequence joins TRBV12-3 or TRBV12-4 and TRBJ1-6, with D maybe TRBD1 (5 bases). The CDR3 runs to 15 residues. The V and J ends lost 6 bases and 8 bases respectively, with 17 bases between them. The CDR3 loop reads CASSLRDGRYSPLHF. The CDR3 DNA reads TGTGCCAGCAGCCTGAGGGACGGGAGGTATTCACCCCTCCACTTT.

The V and J genes are TRBV6-5 and TRBJ1-6; D not certain. V was cut by 3 bases and J by 0 bases, with 9 bases left in between. The CDR3 extends over 16 amino acids. Germline CDR1 and CDR2: MNHEY and SVGAGI. This CDR3 reads CASSYRPDSYNSPLHF. The CDR3 bases are TGTGCCAGCAGTTATAGACCCGACTCCTATAATTCACCCCTCCACTTT.

This clonotype came up a few times. This sequence joins TRBV10-3 and TRBJ2-1; 9 bases line up with TRBD1. Unmatched junction bases numbered 4, after V lost 4 bases and J lost 6 bases. Germline CDR1 reads ENHRY; CDR2 reads SYGVKD. The CDR3 spans 14 residues. CDR3: CAISGDRESNEQFF. The CDR3 DNA is TGTGCCATCAGTGGGGACAGGGAGAGCAATGAGCAGTTCTTC.

This clonotype was picked up a small number of times. The rearrangement uses TRBV20-1 and TRBJ2-1; 8 nucleotides align to TRBD2. The CDR3 length is 14 residues. CDR1 DFQATT and CDR2 SNEGSKA come from the germline V gene (reference sequence). With 5 bases clipped from V and 7 bases from J, the junction kept 10 bases outside the gene matches. CDR3 DNA: TGCAGTGCTTCCGGGGGGGCTTGGCCGAATGAGCAGTTCTTC. Translation gives CSASGGAWPNEQFF.

This chain connects TRBV4-1 to TRBJ2-6; D is unclear. The CDR3 contains 18 residues. V was clipped by 0 bases and J by 0 bases, with 12 bases between them. Germline assignment: CDR1 MGHRA and CDR2 YSYEKL. CDR3 nucleotide sequence: TGCGCCAGCAGCCAAGATGCGGCAATCTACTCTGGGGCCAACGTCCTGACTTTC. It encodes CASSQDAAIYSGANVLTF.

V and J are TRBV6-5 and TRBJ1-2; possible D gene TRBD1, 5 bases. Trimming stripped 0 bases from V and 4 bases from J, with 12 bases between. The CDR3 loop spans 15 amino acids. CDR1 is MNHEY, CDR2 SVGAGI, per germline. CDR3: CASSYSMAGGYGYTF. For the CDR3, the DNA is TGTGCCAGCAGTTACTCGATGGCTGGGGGCTATGGCTACACCTTC.

The V call is TRBV20-1, the J call TRBJ1-2; 8 positions agree with TRBD1. J gave up 4 bases and V 1 base, and 8 bases lay outside the gene matches. The CDR3 runs 15 residues. Germline V CDR1 and CDR2: DFQATT, SNEGSKA (reference sequence). CDR3 nucleotide sequence: TGCAGTGCTAGAGCCCGAGGACAGGGAGGCTATGGCTACACCTTC. Its protein is CSARARGQGGYGYTF.

In this sample, this clonotype turned up a few times. The rearrangement links TRBV6-5 to TRBJ1-6; 7 nucleotides line up with TRBD1. The CDR3 loop spans 16 amino acids. The germline gives CDR1 MNHEY, CDR2 SVGAGI. Trimming took 5 bases from V and 3 from J; bases not matched to a gene: 7. The CDR3 nucleotides are TGTGCCAGCAGTCTGATGGGACAGTTCTATAATTCACCCCTCCACTTT. It translates to CASSLMGQFYNSPLHF.

The chain combines TRBV7-9 with TRBJ2-4; D ambiguous. Germline-derived CDR1 and CDR2 are SEHNR and FQNEAQ (reference sequence). This CDR3 spans 11 amino acids. The V end lost 5 bases, the J end lost 14 bases, and 13 bases lay between the germline ends. The CDR3 protein is CASSRLGREYF. The DNA of the CDR3 is TGTGCCAGCAGCCGGTTGGGTAGGGAGTACTTC.